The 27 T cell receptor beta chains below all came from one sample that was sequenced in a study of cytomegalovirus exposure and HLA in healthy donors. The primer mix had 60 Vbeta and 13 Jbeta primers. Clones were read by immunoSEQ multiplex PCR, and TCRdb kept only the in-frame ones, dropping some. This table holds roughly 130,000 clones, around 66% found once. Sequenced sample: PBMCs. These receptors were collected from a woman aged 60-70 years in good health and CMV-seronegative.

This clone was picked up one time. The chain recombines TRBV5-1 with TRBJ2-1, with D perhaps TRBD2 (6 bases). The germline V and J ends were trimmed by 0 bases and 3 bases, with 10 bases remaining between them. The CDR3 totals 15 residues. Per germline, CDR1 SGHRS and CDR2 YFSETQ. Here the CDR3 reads CASSLGRGLYNEQFF. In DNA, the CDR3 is TGCGCCAGCAGCTTGGGGCGGGGCCTCTACAATGAGCAGTTCTTC.

The CDR3 DNA is TGTGCCAGCAGCTTGGGTGCAGGCCGGCGCGGGGAGACCCAGTACTTC. It encodes CASSLGAGRRGETQYF. The chain employs TRBV5-6 and TRBJ2-5; perhaps TRBD2 as D (5 bases). Per germline, CDR1 SGHDT and CDR2 YYEEEE. Trimming cost V 0 bases and J 5 bases, with 17 bases left between them. The CDR3 is made up of 16 amino acids.

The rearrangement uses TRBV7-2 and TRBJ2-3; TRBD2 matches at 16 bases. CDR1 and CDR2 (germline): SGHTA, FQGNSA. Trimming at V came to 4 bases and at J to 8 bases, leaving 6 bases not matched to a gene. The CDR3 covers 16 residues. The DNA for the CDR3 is TGTGCCAGCAGCTCCACAGGGACTAGCGGGAGGGGTACGCAGTATTTT. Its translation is CASSSTGTSGRGTQYF.

The CDR3 bases are TGTGCCAGCAGCCGGACTAGCGGGGGGAGCACAGATACGCAGTATTTT. Protein: CASSRTSGGSTDTQYF. The chain employs TRBV13 and TRBJ2-3; 14 bases agree with TRBD2. The junction had 1 base not matched to a gene; V was cut back by 5 bases and J by 0 bases. The CDR3 sequence is 16 residues long. Germline CDR1 and CDR2: PRHDT and FYEKMQ (reference sequence).

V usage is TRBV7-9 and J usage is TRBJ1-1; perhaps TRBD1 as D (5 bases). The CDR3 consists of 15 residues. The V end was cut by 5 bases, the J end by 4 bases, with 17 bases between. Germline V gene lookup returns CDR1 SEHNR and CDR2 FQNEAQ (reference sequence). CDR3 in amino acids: CASSPGGGVFTEAFF. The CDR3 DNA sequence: TGTGCCAGCAGCCCCGGCGGGGGGGTCTTCACTGAAGCTTTCTTT.

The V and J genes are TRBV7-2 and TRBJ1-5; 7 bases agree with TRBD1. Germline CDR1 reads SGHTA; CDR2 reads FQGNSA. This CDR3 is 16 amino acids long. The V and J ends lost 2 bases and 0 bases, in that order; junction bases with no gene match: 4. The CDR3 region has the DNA TGTGCCAGCAGCTTAACGGGGACAGCTAGCAATCAGCCCCAGCATTTT. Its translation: CASSLTGTASNQPQHF.

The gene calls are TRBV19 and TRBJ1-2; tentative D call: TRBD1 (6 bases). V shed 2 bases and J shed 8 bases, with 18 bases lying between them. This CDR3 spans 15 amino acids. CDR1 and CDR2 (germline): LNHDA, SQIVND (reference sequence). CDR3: CASSILDRIAFGYTF. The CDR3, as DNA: TGTGCCAGTAGTATACTTGACAGGATTGCGTTCGGCTACACCTTC.

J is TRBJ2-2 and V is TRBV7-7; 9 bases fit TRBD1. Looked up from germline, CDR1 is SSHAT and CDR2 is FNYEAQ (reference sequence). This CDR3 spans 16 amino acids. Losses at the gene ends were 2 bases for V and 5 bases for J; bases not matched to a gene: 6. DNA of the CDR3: TGTGCCAGCAGCTTAATTCCGGACAGGGGTACCGGGGAGCTGTTTTTT. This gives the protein CASSLIPDRGTGELFF.

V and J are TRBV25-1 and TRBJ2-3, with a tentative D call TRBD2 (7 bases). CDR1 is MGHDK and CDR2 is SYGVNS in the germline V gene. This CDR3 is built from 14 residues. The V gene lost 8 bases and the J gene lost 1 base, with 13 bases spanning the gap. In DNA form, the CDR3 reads TGTGCCAGCCGAGGGGGGGCAGGCACAGATACGCAGTATTTT. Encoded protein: CASRGGAGTDTQYF.

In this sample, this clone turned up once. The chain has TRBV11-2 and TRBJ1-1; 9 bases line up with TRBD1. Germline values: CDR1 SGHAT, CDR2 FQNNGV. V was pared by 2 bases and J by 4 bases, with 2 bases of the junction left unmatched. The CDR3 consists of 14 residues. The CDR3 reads CASSLTGGTTEAFF. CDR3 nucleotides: TGTGCCAGCAGCTTAACAGGGGGCACCACTGAAGCTTTCTTT.

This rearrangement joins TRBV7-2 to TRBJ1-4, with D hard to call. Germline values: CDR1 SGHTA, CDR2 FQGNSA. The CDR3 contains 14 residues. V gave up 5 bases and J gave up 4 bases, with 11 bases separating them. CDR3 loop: CASSAGSHNEKLFF. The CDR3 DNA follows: TGTGCCAGCAGCGCGGGGTCGCATAATGAAAAACTGTTTTTT.

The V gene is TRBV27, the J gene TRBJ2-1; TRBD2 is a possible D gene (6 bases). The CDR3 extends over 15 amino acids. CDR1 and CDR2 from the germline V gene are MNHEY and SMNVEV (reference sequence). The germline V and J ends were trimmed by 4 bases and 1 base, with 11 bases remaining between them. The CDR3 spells CASSYDGGSYNEQFF. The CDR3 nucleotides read TGTGCCAGCAGTTATGACGGGGGTTCCTACAATGAGCAGTTCTTC.

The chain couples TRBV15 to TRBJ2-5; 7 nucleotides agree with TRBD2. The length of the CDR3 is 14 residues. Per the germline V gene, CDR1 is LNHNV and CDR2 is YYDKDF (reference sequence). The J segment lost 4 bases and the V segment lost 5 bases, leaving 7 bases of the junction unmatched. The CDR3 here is CATSEGGTTETQYF. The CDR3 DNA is TGTGCCACCAGCGAGGGTGGGACTACAGAGACCCAGTACTTC.

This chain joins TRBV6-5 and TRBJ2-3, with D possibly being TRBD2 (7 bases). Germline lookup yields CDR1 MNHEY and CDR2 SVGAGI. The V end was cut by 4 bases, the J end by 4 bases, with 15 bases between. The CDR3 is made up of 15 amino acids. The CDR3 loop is CASSLSGTSADTQYF. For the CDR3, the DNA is TGTGCCAGCAGTTTAAGCGGGACAAGTGCAGATACGCAGTATTTT.

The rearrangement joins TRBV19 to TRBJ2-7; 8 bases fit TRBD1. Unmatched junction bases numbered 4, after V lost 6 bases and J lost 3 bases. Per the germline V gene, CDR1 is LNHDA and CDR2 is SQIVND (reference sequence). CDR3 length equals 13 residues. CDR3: CASSPTGDYEQYF. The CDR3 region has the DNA TGTGCCAGTAGCCCGACAGGGGACTACGAGCAGTACTTC.

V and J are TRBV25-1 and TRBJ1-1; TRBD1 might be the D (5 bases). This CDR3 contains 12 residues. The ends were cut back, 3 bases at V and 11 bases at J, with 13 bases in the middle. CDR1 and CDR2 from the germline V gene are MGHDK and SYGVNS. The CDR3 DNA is TGTGCCAGCAGTGACGGACCCGGGGGGGCTTTCTTT. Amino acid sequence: CASSDGPGGAFF.

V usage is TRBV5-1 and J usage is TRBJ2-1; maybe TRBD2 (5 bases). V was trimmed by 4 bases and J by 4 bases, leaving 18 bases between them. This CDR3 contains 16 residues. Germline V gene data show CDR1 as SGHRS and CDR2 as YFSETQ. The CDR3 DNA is TGCGCCAGCAGCCCCAGTCCCCAGACGGGGTACAATGAGCAGTTCTTC. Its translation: CASSPSPQTGYNEQFF.

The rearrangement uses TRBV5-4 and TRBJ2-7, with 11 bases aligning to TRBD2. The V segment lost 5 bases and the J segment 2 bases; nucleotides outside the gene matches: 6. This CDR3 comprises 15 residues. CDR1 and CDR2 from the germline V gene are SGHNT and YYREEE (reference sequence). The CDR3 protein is CASSWGTSGTYEQYF. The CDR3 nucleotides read TGTGCCAGCAGTTGGGGGACTAGCGGCACCTACGAGCAGTACTTC.

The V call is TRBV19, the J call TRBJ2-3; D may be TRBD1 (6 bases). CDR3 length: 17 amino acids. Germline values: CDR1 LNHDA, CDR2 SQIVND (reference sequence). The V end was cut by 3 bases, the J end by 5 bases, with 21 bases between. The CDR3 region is CASSMVQGLLEIDTQYF. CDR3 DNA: TGTGCCAGTAGTATGGTTCAGGGGCTCCTGGAAATAGATACGCAGTATTTT.

This CDR3 is CASSLGGGAVYGYTF. The DNA for the CDR3 is TGTGCCAGCAGCTTGGGGGGCGGGGCAGTCTATGGCTACACCTTC. The chain joins TRBV5-6 to TRBJ1-2; weak D call: TRBD1 (5 bases). Trimming stripped 0 bases from V and 4 bases from J, with 13 bases between. This CDR3 has 15 residues. Per germline, CDR1 SGHDT and CDR2 YYEEEE.

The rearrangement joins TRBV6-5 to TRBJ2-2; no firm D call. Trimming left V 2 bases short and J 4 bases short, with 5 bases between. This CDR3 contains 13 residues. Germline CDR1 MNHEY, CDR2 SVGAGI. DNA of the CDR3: TGTGCCAGCAGTTACGGCTTCACCGGGGAGCTGTTTTTT. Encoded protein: CASSYGFTGELFF.

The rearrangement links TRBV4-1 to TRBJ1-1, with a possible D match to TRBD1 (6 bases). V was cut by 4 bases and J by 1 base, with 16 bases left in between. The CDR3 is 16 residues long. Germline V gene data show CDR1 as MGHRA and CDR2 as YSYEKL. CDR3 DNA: TGCGCCAGCAGCCCATCACAGGGTTTCGGGAACACTGAAGCTTTCTTT. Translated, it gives CASSPSQGFGNTEAFF.

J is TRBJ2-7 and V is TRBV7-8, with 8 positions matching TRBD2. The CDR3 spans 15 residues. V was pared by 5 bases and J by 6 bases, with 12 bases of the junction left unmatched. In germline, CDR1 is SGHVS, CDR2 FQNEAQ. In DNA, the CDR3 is TGTGCCAGCAGCCCCCGGGAGGGGGTAGGACGCGAGCAGTACTTC. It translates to CASSPREGVGREQYF.

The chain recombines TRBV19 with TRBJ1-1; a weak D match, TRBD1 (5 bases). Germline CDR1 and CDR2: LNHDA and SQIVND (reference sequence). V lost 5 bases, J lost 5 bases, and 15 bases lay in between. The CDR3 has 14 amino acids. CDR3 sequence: CASSYARRETEAFF. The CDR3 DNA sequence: TGTGCCAGTAGTTACGCTCGCAGGGAAACTGAAGCTTTCTTT.

The chain's CDR3 is CASSSGPRAATDTQYF. As DNA, the CDR3 is TGTGCCAGCAGCTCCGGGCCCAGGGCCGCAACAGATACGCAGTATTTT. The gene calls are TRBV5-4 and TRBJ2-3, with D possibly matching TRBD1 (5 bases). Germline CDR1 SGHNT, CDR2 YYREEE (reference sequence). CDR3 length: 16 residues. Trimming shortened V by 3 bases and J by 3 bases, and 17 bases separated the two germline ends.

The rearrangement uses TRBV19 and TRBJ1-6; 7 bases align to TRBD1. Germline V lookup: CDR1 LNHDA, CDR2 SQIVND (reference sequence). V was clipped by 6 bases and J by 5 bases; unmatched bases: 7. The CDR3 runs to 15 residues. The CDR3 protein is CASSSTGLNNSPLHF. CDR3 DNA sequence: TGTGCCAGTAGCTCGACAGGGTTGAATAATTCACCCCTCCACTTT.

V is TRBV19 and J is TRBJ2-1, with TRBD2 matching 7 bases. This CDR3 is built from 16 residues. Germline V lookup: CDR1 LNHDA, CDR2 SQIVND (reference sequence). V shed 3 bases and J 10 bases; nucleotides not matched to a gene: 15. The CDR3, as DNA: TGTGCCAGTAGTATCCTGGGCGTCGGCGGGGGTGGCGAGCAGTTCTTC. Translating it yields CASSILGVGGGGEQFF.